The 14 T cell receptor beta chains below come from one sample, sequenced in a study of blood T cells in healthy people across ages. Sample-barcoded 5' priming and a J-beta primer mix drove a second PCR of roughly 7 to 11 cycles. TCRdb used MiXCR to reprocess the 5' RACE reads, holding one entry per CDR3 protein. The sample has hundreds of thousands of distinct CDR3 sequences; roughly half are singletons. Sample: blood. The receptors were gathered from a woman older than 75 in good health.

This clonotype was recorded many times. This chain connects TRBV20-1 to TRBJ1-5; tentative D call: TRBD1 (6 bases). This CDR3 contains 16 residues. V gave up 3 bases and J gave up 0 bases, with 15 bases separating them. CDR1 and CDR2 from the germline V gene are DFQATT and SNEGSKA (reference sequence). The DNA for the CDR3 is TGCAGTGCTAGTAGTGGACAGCTTATTAGCAATCAGCCCCAGCATTTT. Encoded protein: CSASSGQLISNQPQHF.

The count of this clonotype is one. V usage is TRBV30 and J usage is TRBJ1-6; TRBD1 might be the D (5 bases). Trimming removed 5 bases from V and 0 bases from J, with 11 bases in between. The germline V gene has CDR1 GTSNPN and CDR2 SVGIG (reference sequence). The CDR3 spans 15 residues. The CDR3: CAWGREYSYNSPLHF. The CDR3, as DNA: TGTGCCTGGGGCAGGGAGTACTCCTATAATTCACCCCTCCACTTT.

This clonotype was seen repeatedly, ten times or more. The gene calls are TRBV10-3 and TRBJ2-7; D perhaps matches TRBD1 (6 bases). Germline CDR1 is ENHRY and CDR2 is SYGVKD. V lost 3 bases, J lost 1 base, and 13 bases lay in between. The length of the CDR3 is 15 residues. The CDR3 sequence: CAISEPRDTSYEQYF. CDR3 DNA: TGTGCCATCAGTGAACCCCGGGACACGTCCTACGAGCAGTACTTC.

The chain joins TRBV6-1 to TRBJ2-3; possibly TRBD2 for D (7 bases). The CDR3 extends over 13 amino acids. Between the trimmed V and J ends, which lost 2 bases and 14 bases, there was a span of 17 bases. CDR1 and CDR2 from the germline V gene are MNHNS and SASEGT. CDR3 DNA: TGTGCCAGCAGTGAACCCGGCGGGGGCCGCATGTATTTT. Its protein product is CASSEPGGGRMYF.

The V gene is TRBV12-3 or TRBV12-4, the J gene TRBJ2-2; D gene uncertain. The CDR3 runs to 14 residues. V lost 6 bases and J 2 bases, leaving 10 bases between the germline ends. CDR3 coding DNA: TGTGCCAGCAGACGAAGTTCCAACACCGGGGAGCTGTTTTTT. It codes for CASRRSSNTGELFF.

This clonotype was counted only a few times. This chain joins TRBV30 and TRBJ2-5; tentative D call: TRBD2 (5 bases). The V end was cut by 2 bases, the J end by 5 bases, with 9 bases between. In germline, CDR1 is GTSNPN, CDR2 SVGIG (reference sequence). The CDR3 loop spans 12 amino acids. Written as DNA, the CDR3 is TGTGCCTGGAGTCCACTAGGGGAGACCCAGTACTTC. Amino acid sequence: CAWSPLGETQYF.

The chain combines TRBV12-3 or TRBV12-4 with TRBJ2-5; D may be TRBD1 (6 bases). Trimming cost V 4 bases and J 4 bases, with 10 bases left between them. The CDR3 consists of 13 residues. CDR3 amino acids: CASSSSGAETQYF. CDR3 nucleotide sequence: TGTGCCAGCAGTTCTTCAGGGGCAGAGACCCAGTACTTC.

The chain has TRBV10-3 and TRBJ1-1; D is undetermined. V lost 1 base, J lost 3 bases, and 6 bases lay in between. The germline V gene has CDR1 ENHRY and CDR2 SYGVKD. The CDR3 is 13 amino acids. The CDR3, as DNA: TGTGCCATCAGTGAGTGGAGGGACACTGAAGCTTTCTTT. Translated, it gives CAISEWRDTEAFF.

The CDR3 reads CSATGGSFYGYTF. DNA of the CDR3: TGCAGTGCTACCGGGGGAAGCTTCTATGGCTACACCTTC. This rearrangement joins TRBV20-1 to TRBJ1-2; possible D gene TRBD1, 5 bases. The CDR3 totals 13 residues. CDR1 DFQATT and CDR2 SNEGSKA come from the germline V gene (reference sequence). The V and J ends lost 4 bases and 4 bases respectively, with 13 bases between them.

This clonotype showed up just a few times. A much larger clone lies a single base off, so this may be a read error. The genes are TRBV6-6 and TRBJ2-5; TRBD1 matches at 8 bases. Germline CDR1 and CDR2: MNHNY and SVGAGI (reference sequence). The CDR3 totals 14 residues. Trimming took 2 bases from V and 4 from J; bases not matched to a gene: 3. This chain's CDR3 is CASSYADRGETQYF. The DNA of the CDR3 is TGTGCCAGCAGTTACGCAGACAGGGGAGAGACCCAGTACTTC.

This clonotype was counted between two and nine times. The chain has TRBV9 and TRBJ1-1, with D hard to call. The germline V gene encodes CDR1 SGDLS and CDR2 YYNGEE. Between the trimmed V and J ends, which lost 4 bases and 3 bases, there was a span of 7 bases. This CDR3 contains 12 residues. CDR3 amino acids: CASSPEDTEAFF. The CDR3 DNA follows: TGTGCCAGCAGCCCGGAGGACACTGAAGCTTTCTTT.

The chain recombines TRBV7-9 with TRBJ2-5; TRBD1 might be the D (5 bases). CDR3 size: 15 residues. Germline V gives CDR1 SEHNR, CDR2 FQNEAQ (reference sequence). V lost 5 bases and J lost 5, with 18 bases in between. CDR3: CASSVWGTPEETQYF. CDR3 DNA: TGTGCCAGCAGCGTCTGGGGCACACCAGAGGAGACCCAGTACTTC.

This clonotype was seen only once. The rearrangement links TRBV12-3 or TRBV12-4 to TRBJ1-1; tentatively, D is TRBD1 (5 bases). The CDR3 spans 14 residues. V was pared by 5 bases and J by 3 bases, with 13 bases between. CDR3 loop: CASSVREGDTEAFF. CDR3 DNA sequence: TGTGCCAGCAGTGTAAGGGAAGGGGACACTGAAGCTTTCTTT.

The CDR3 region is CASSQDRTGRSWETQYF. CDR3 DNA: TGTGCCAGCAGCCAAGATCGTACAGGGAGATCGTGGGAGACCCAGTACTTC. The gene calls are TRBV14 and TRBJ2-5, with D perhaps matching TRBD1 (6 bases). From germline, CDR1 is SGHDN and CDR2 FVKESK. CDR3 length: 17 residues. The ends were cut back, 0 bases at V and 5 bases at J, with 19 bases in the middle.